The entry below describes one T cell receptor beta chain. This sample was included in a study of blood T cell repertoires in COVID-19. Looking at the study overall: COVID-19 samples from acute and convalescent phases originated in the United States, Italy and Spain.

In the authors' methods: Amplified reference gene primers provided the basis for estimating nucleated cell counts. Produced via immunoSEQ multiplex PCR; TCRdb's table is partial and in-frame only. That table furnishes V, J and clone size, whereas the DNA furnished D and trimming. The data hold 200,000 to 300,000 clones, with about 89% observed a single time. Participants were placed into cohorts based on the clinical history they reported. V lost 4 bases, J lost 1 base, and 9 bases stayed unmatched. Germline CDR1 and CDR2: LNHNV and YYDKDF (reference sequence). The CDR3 sequence is 18 residues long. The chain couples TRBV15 to TRBJ2-2, with TRBD1 matching over 10 bases. This TCR was recovered from a woman aged 25-40 years who had recovered from COVID-19. The sample was PBMCs or T cells enriched from blood (not recorded which). The CDR3 DNA follows: TGTGCCACCAGCAAACTTGGACAGGGGGTGGGGAACACCGGGGAGCTGTTTTTT. This encodes CATSKLGQGVGNTGELFF.